A single sample gave rise to the 27 T cell receptor beta chains below, sequenced in a study of early T cells in non-severe SARS-CoV-2 infection. Via MiXCR, TCRdb re-called the 5' RACE reads, giving one row per CDR3 protein. Among about 59,000 distinct CDR3 sequences, less than 15% were seen once, and the ten largest hold about 9.3%. The sample in question was whole blood, obtained at baseline. The receptors originated from an adult who was a healthcare worker with PCR-confirmed SARS-CoV-2 infection or an uninfected control (not recorded which).

A few counts support this clonotype. The rearrangement links TRBV29-1 to TRBJ1-2; TRBD1 might be the D (5 bases). The V end lost 5 bases, the J end lost 4 bases, and 17 bases lay between the germline ends. This CDR3 comprises 14 residues. Germline loops: CDR1 SQVTM, CDR2 ANQGSEA. The CDR3 loop reads CSVPDSLRSYGYTF. For the CDR3, the DNA is TGCAGCGTTCCCGACAGCCTACGAAGCTATGGCTACACCTTC.

This clonotype was detected ten times or more. V is TRBV5-1 and J is TRBJ2-5, with TRBD2 as a possible D gene (5 bases). With 0 bases removed from V and 3 bases from J, the gap between germline ends came to 9 bases. Germline values: CDR1 SGHRS, CDR2 YFSETQ. CDR3 length: 14 residues. CDR3 coding DNA: TGCGCCAGCAGCTTGGCCACGAGGGAAGAGACCCAGTACTTC. This codes for CASSLATREETQYF.

The sample holds many counts of this clonotype. The chain carries TRBV7-2 and TRBJ1-5, with D possibly TRBD1 on 6 matching bases. This CDR3 is built from 14 residues. The germline V gene has CDR1 SGHTA and CDR2 FQGNSA. V dropped 5 bases and J dropped 6 bases, with 14 bases sitting between them. This CDR3 reads CASSHTWTAQPQHF. In DNA form, the CDR3 reads TGTGCCAGCAGCCACACTTGGACAGCTCAGCCCCAGCATTTT.

This CDR3 reads CAISETGDNTEAFF. The CDR3 coding sequence is TGTGCCATCAGTGAGACAGGGGATAACACTGAAGCTTTCTTT. The rearrangement links TRBV10-3 to TRBJ1-1; 7 bases are shared with TRBD1. The CDR3 totals 14 residues. CDR1 and CDR2 from the germline V gene are ENHRY and SYGVKD. V lost 2 bases, J lost 2 bases, and 2 bases stayed unmatched.

This clonotype was seen many times. The chain uses TRBV7-9 and TRBJ2-1, with 13 positions matching TRBD2. The germline CDR1 and CDR2 sequences are SEHNR and FQNEAQ (reference sequence). The CDR3 runs 17 residues. With 8 bases clipped from V and 2 bases from J, the junction kept 9 bases outside the gene matches. The CDR3 here is CASRRTSGSGTYNEQFF. The CDR3 bases are TGTGCCAGCCGTCGGACTAGCGGGAGTGGGACCTACAATGAGCAGTTCTTC. Combining the CDR3 with reference TRBV7-9 and TRBJ2-1 gives the whole variable domain DTGVSQNPRHKITKRGQNVTFRCDPISEHNRLYWYRQTLGQGPEFLTYFQNEAQLEKSRLLSDRFSAERPKGSFSTLEIQRTEQGDSAMYLCASRRTSGSGTYNEQFFGPGTRLTVL.

This clonotype was detected once. The rearrangement joins TRBV11-2 to TRBJ2-1, with D uncertain. The CDR3 runs to 12 residues. The V end lost 5 bases, the J end lost 7 bases, and 9 bases lay between the germline ends. Germline V lookup: CDR1 SGHAT, CDR2 FQNNGV. For the CDR3, the DNA is TGTGCCAGCAGCGTAGGGATAAATGAGCAGTTCTTC. Translation gives CASSVGINEQFF.

This clonotype was seen a few times. The chain recombines TRBV28 with TRBJ2-7, with D possibly TRBD2 on 6 matching bases. Looked up from germline, CDR1 is MDHEN and CDR2 is SYDVKM. The CDR3 spans 13 residues. V lost 10 bases to trimming and J lost 0 bases, with 13 bases between them. CDR3 protein: CATGDSLSYEQYF. As DNA, the CDR3 is TGTGCCACTGGGGACTCACTCTCCTACGAGCAGTACTTC.

This clonotype was seen a handful of times. The chain links TRBV7-9 to TRBJ2-7; tentative D call: TRBD2 (5 bases). CDR1 and CDR2 (germline): SEHNR, FQNEAQ (reference sequence). CDR3 length: 12 residues. The V gene lost 4 bases and the J gene lost 7 bases, with 11 bases spanning the gap. The CDR3, as DNA: TGTGCCAGCAGCTCCACCCGGGGAGAGCAGTACTTC. Amino acid sequence: CASSSTRGEQYF. The full variable domain, its missing parts supplied by reference TRBV7-9 and TRBJ2-7, is DTGVSQNPRHKITKRGQNVTFRCDPISEHNRLYWYRQTLGQGPEFLTYFQNEAQLEKSRLLSDRFSAERPKGSFSTLEIQRTEQGDSAMYLCASSSTRGEQYFGPGTRLTVT.

This clonotype was counted a few times. CDR3 DNA sequence: TGTGCCAGCAGCTTGGAGTATCGGAGCGACGAGCAGTACTTC. Amino acids: CASSLEYRSDEQYF. The chain has TRBV7-8 and TRBJ2-7; D gene uncertain. In germline, CDR1 is SGHVS, CDR2 FQNEAQ. The CDR3 contains 14 residues. The ends were cut back, 3 bases at V and 5 bases at J, with 14 bases in the middle.

The rearrangement joins TRBV5-1 to TRBJ1-2, with a tentative D call TRBD1 (6 bases). V lost 1 base and J 8 bases, leaving 12 bases between the germline ends. Germline V gene data show CDR1 as SGHRS and CDR2 as YFSETQ. CDR3 length equals 13 residues. CDR3 bases: TGCGCCAGCAGCTTGTTGGGGGCGAAGGGCTACACCTTC. Amino acid sequence: CASSLLGAKGYTF.

Many counts were recorded for this clonotype. The V gene is TRBV6-1, the J gene TRBJ2-3, with D perhaps assigned TRBD1 or TRBD2 (5 bases each). This CDR3 has 15 residues. V shed 7 bases and J shed 6 bases, with 20 bases lying between them. Germline-derived CDR1 and CDR2 are MNHNS and SASEGT. CDR3 loop: CASTAWGLDGDTQYF. The CDR3, as DNA: TGTGCCAGCACCGCTTGGGGGTTGGATGGGGATACGCAGTATTTT.

This clonotype was recorded a few times. V gene TRBV6-5 combines with J gene TRBJ2-7, with a weak D call TRBD2 (6 bases). Trimming cost V 6 bases and J 1 base, with 13 bases left between them. This CDR3 region has 14 residues. Germline CDR1 is MNHEY and CDR2 is SVGAGI. The DNA for the CDR3 is TGTGCCAGCAGCCGTATGGGGGGATCCTACGAGCAGTACTTC. Translated: CASSRMGGSYEQYF.

Only a few counts were recorded for this clonotype. This chain links TRBV7-6 with TRBJ1-2, with a tentative D call TRBD1 (6 bases). The germline V and J ends were trimmed by 4 bases and 4 bases, with 22 bases remaining between them. This CDR3 region has 17 residues. Germline V gives CDR1 SGHVS, CDR2 FNYEAQ. The CDR3 protein is CASSSLAGALPVYGYTF. The DNA for the CDR3 is TGTGCCAGCAGCTCCTTGGCAGGGGCCCTTCCTGTCTATGGCTACACCTTC.

This clonotype was recorded many times. The chain recombines TRBV6-2 or TRBV6-3 with TRBJ2-7; 7 bases line up with TRBD1. From germline, CDR1 is MNHEY and CDR2 SVGEGT. The CDR3 is 14 amino acids. The J segment lost 3 bases and the V segment lost 6 bases, leaving 8 bases of the junction unmatched. The CDR3: CASSITGVVYEQYF. In DNA, the CDR3 is TGTGCCAGCAGCATTACAGGGGTAGTCTACGAGCAGTACTTC.

The rearrangement uses TRBV6-5 and TRBJ2-1; possible D gene TRBD1, 6 bases. Trimming removed 6 bases from V and 7 bases from J, with 16 bases in between. Germline V gene sequence: CDR1 MNHEY, CDR2 SVGAGI. This CDR3 is built from 14 residues. CDR3 sequence (DNA): TGTGCCAGCAGCCCCCGGACAGAAAGTAATGAGCAGTTCTTC. Translated: CASSPRTESNEQFF.

This clonotype has just a few counts. This chain links TRBV5-5 with TRBJ2-5; D may be TRBD1 (6 bases). CDR3 length equals 16 residues. The germline CDR1 and CDR2 sequences are SGHKS and YYEKEE (reference sequence). V was pared by 4 bases and J by 5 bases, with 21 bases between. DNA of the CDR3: TGTGCCAGCAGCCTGGAGGCCGTGGGGGCCCGTGAGACCCAGTACTTC. Translating it yields CASSLEAVGARETQYF. Combining the CDR3 with reference TRBV5-5 and TRBJ2-5 gives the whole variable domain DAGVTQSPTHLIKTRGQQVTLRCSPISGHKSVSWYQQVLGQGPQFIFQYYEKEERGRGNFPDRFSARQFPNYSSELNVNALLLGDSALYLCASSLEAVGARETQYFGPGTRLLVL.

This clonotype was recorded a few times. This chain links TRBV14 with TRBJ2-7; D is undetermined. V was cut by 1 base and J by 9 bases, with 10 bases left in between. This CDR3 contains 12 residues. The V gene's germline CDR1 is SGHDN and CDR2 FVKESK. CDR3 protein: CASSQVKGWQYF. Here the CDR3 DNA reads TGTGCCAGCAGCCAAGTAAAGGGTTGGCAGTACTTC.

This clonotype came up many times. This chain connects TRBV27 to TRBJ2-7; a possible D gene is TRBD2 (6 bases). With 4 bases removed from V and 3 bases from J, the gap between germline ends came to 13 bases. The CDR3 consists of 14 residues. The germline V gene encodes CDR1 MNHEY and CDR2 SMNVEV (reference sequence). The CDR3: CASSSGLDYYEQYF. The CDR3 nucleotides read TGTGCCAGCAGTTCTGGGTTGGACTACTACGAGCAGTACTTC.

This clonotype has more than one count but fewer than ten. The V and J genes are TRBV11-3 and TRBJ2-5; D gene uncertain. The CDR3 contains 14 residues. The V and J ends lost 5 bases and 2 bases respectively, with 12 bases between them. Germline values: CDR1 SGHNT, CDR2 YENEEA. The CDR3 loop reads CASSLSSTQETQYF. The CDR3 DNA follows: TGTGCCAGCAGCCTTAGCTCCACACAAGAGACCCAGTACTTC.

V is TRBV11-2 and J is TRBJ2-2, with 9 nucleotides matching TRBD1. Germline CDR1 SGHAT, CDR2 FQNNGV. J was trimmed by 5 bases and V by 5 bases; bases with no gene match: 3. The CDR3 sequence is 14 residues long. This chain's CDR3 is CASSQGQGTGELFF. In DNA, the CDR3 is TGTGCCAGCAGCCAAGGACAGGGGACCGGGGAGCTGTTTTTT.

The J gene is TRBJ2-7, the V gene TRBV11-1; 10 nucleotides align to TRBD1. The CDR3 runs to 13 residues. Trimming removed 5 bases from V and 3 bases from J; junction bases left unmatched: 1. In germline, CDR1 is SGHAT, CDR2 FQDESV (reference sequence). The CDR3 DNA sequence: TGTGCCAGCAGCCGGACAGGGGGCTACGAGCAGTACTTC. Translation: CASSRTGGYEQYF.

In this sample, this clonotype turned up a few times. The rearrangement uses TRBV2 and TRBJ2-7, with 12 bases identical to TRBD2. V gave up 1 base and J gave up 3 bases; unmatched junction bases: 1. Looked up from germline, CDR1 is SNHLY and CDR2 is FYNNEI. This CDR3 region has 15 residues. CDR3 coding DNA: TGTGCCAGCAGTGAAGGACTAGCGGGAGTCTACGAGCAGTACTTC. Its translation: CASSEGLAGVYEQYF.

The chain joins TRBV29-1 to TRBJ2-7, with TRBD1 matching over 12 bases. Germline V gives CDR1 SQVTM, CDR2 ANQGSEA. The CDR3 has 14 amino acids. Trimming at V came to 7 bases and at J to 5 bases, leaving 9 bases not matched to a gene. The CDR3 loop reads CSAGGDRGPHEQYF. In nucleotides, the CDR3 is TGCAGCGCCGGTGGGGACAGGGGGCCCCACGAGCAGTACTTC.

This clonotype was observed many times. This chain connects TRBV19 to TRBJ2-7, with 10 bases that match TRBD1. J was trimmed by 6 bases and V by 5 bases; bases with no gene match: 7. CDR1 is LNHDA and CDR2 is SQIVND in the germline V gene (reference sequence). The CDR3 consists of 14 residues. DNA for the CDR3: TGTGCCAGTAGTTCGGCGGGACAGGGGCGCGAGCAGTACTTC. It encodes CASSSAGQGREQYF. The full variable domain, rest sourced from reference TRBV19 and TRBJ2-7, is DGGITQSPKYLFRKEGQNVTLSCEQNLNHDAMYWYRQDPGQGLRLIYYSQIVNDFQKGDIAEGYSVSREKKESFPLTVTSAQKNPTAFYLCASSSAGQGREQYFGPGTRLTVT.

The chain carries TRBV21-1 and TRBJ1-4; TRBD1 is the table's D call and was not checked against the DNA. TRBV21-1 is labeled a pseudogene. CDR3 length equals 17 residues. For the CDR3, the DNA is TGTGCCAGCAGCCCTCCCCGGGACAGGGAAGTCGATGAAAAACTGTTTTTT. The encoded protein is CASSPPRDREVDEKLFF.

This clonotype was counted many times. The chain employs TRBV12-3 or TRBV12-4 and TRBJ2-7, with TRBD1 matching 7 bases. There are 16 residues in the CDR3. V shed 6 bases, J shed 0 bases, and the junction held 11 bases outside the gene matches. The CDR3 here is CASSPRQAGGSYEQYF. The CDR3 nucleotides are TGTGCCAGCAGCCCCCGCCAGGCAGGGGGCTCCTACGAGCAGTACTTC.

This clonotype was picked up many times. The rearrangement uses TRBV3-1 and TRBJ2-4; D unresolved. Per the germline V gene, CDR1 is LGHDT and CDR2 is YNNKEL (reference sequence). Trimming stripped 3 bases from V and 7 bases from J, with 4 bases between. CDR3 length equals 11 residues. Written as DNA, the CDR3 is TGTGCCAGCAGCCAGGCCAACATTCAGTACTTC. This encodes CASSQANIQYF.